These 29 T cell receptor beta chains were sequenced from one sample in a study of blood T cell repertoires in COVID-19. This table comes from immunoSEQ multiplex PCR, and its TCRdb copy is limited to in-frame clones, with some not included. This repertoire shows about 270,000 clones, 70% to 90% found once; its top ten account for around 4.2%. Sequenced material: peripheral blood. The origin of the receptors is a woman aged 45-65 years with active or convalescent COVID-19.

On this clone: The sample has other DNA sequences that encode this CDR3 too. The chain couples TRBV18 to TRBJ1-4; maybe TRBD1 (5 bases). CDR1 and CDR2 from the germline V gene are KGHSH and LQKENI. The CDR3 has 13 amino acids. The ends were cut back, 3 bases at V and 5 bases at J, with 7 bases in the middle. The DNA for the CDR3 is TGTGCCAGCTCACCCCGGGGGAATGAAAAACTGTTTTTT. Translated: CASSPRGNEKLFF.

V and J are TRBV25-1 and TRBJ1-2; 10 bases agree with TRBD1. The CDR3 has 18 amino acids. Germline assignment: CDR1 MGHDK and CDR2 SYGVNS. V lost 0 bases to trimming and J lost 6 bases; unmatched junction nucleotides: 13. The CDR3 region has the DNA TGTGCCAGCAGTGAATATCTCCAGACAGGGGGCCCCAGAGATGGCTACACCTTC. This codes for CASSEYLQTGGPRDGYTF.

V usage is TRBV19 and J usage is TRBJ1-6; 7 nucleotides match TRBD1. The CDR3 loop spans 15 amino acids. CDR1 is LNHDA, CDR2 SQIVND, per germline (reference sequence). With 6 bases clipped from V and 5 bases from J, the junction kept 7 bases outside the gene matches. This CDR3 is CASSQQGPDNSPLHF. The CDR3 bases are TGTGCCAGTAGCCAACAGGGGCCGGATAATTCACCCCTCCACTTT.

The chain links TRBV11-2 to TRBJ2-1, with 15 bases matching TRBD2. After removal of 5 bases from V and 0 bases from J, the junction contained 2 bases not matched to a gene. The length of the CDR3 is 17 residues. Germline CDR1 and CDR2: SGHAT and FQNNGV. As DNA, the CDR3 is TGTGCCAGCAGCCGGACTAGCGGGGGGGTCTCCTACAATGAGCAGTTCTTC. Amino acid sequence: CASSRTSGGVSYNEQFF.

V gene TRBV11-2 combines with J gene TRBJ2-7; 15 bases match TRBD2. The CDR3 is 16 amino acids. The V segment lost 4 bases and the J segment 3 bases; nucleotides outside the gene matches: 4. CDR1 and CDR2 from the germline V gene are SGHAT and FQNNGV. CDR3 DNA sequence: TGTGCCAGCAGCTCGGGACTAGCGGGAGGAATCTACGAGCAGTACTTC. The encoded protein is CASSSGLAGGIYEQYF.

This rearrangement joins TRBV18 to TRBJ2-7; TRBD2 aligns across 12 bases. The CDR3 consists of 15 residues. V shed 2 bases, J shed 2 bases, and the junction held 1 base outside the gene matches. The germline CDR1 and CDR2 sequences are KGHSH and LQKENI. CDR3 coding DNA: TGTGCCAGCTCACCATCTAGCGGGAGGGCCTACGAGCAGTACTTC. The encoded protein is CASSPSSGRAYEQYF.

This chain uses TRBV2 with TRBJ2-1, with D perhaps matching TRBD2 (5 bases). Looked up from germline, CDR1 is SNHLY and CDR2 is FYNNEI. V was shortened by 1 base and J by 7 bases, with 8 bases between the two germline ends. This CDR3 comprises 13 residues. The CDR3 loop reads CASSEERGNEQFF. The CDR3 nucleotides read TGTGCCAGCAGTGAAGAGCGAGGGAATGAGCAGTTCTTC.

This sequence joins TRBV5-5 and TRBJ1-5; 9 bases align to TRBD1. The germline gives CDR1 SGHKS, CDR2 YYEKEE (reference sequence). With V trimmed by 6 bases and J by 3 bases, 10 bases remained unmatched. CDR3 length equals 16 residues. The CDR3 is CASTLTGTGPNQPQHF. The CDR3 bases are TGTGCCAGCACCCTGACCGGGACAGGGCCCAATCAGCCCCAGCATTTT.

The chain has TRBV5-1 and TRBJ2-7, with D tentatively TRBD2 (6 bases). The CDR3 covers 15 residues. V lost 0 bases and J lost 6, with 16 bases in between. Looked up from germline, CDR1 is SGHRS and CDR2 is YFSETQ. The CDR3 DNA sequence: TGCGCCAGCAGCTTGGCCCGACGGGGAGGATCCGAGCAGTACTTC. Translation gives CASSLARRGGSEQYF.

The CDR3 protein is CASRMGLAGVRSTQYF. CDR3 DNA: TGTGCCAGCCGGATGGGACTAGCGGGAGTGAGGAGTACGCAGTATTTT. This chain uses TRBV2 with TRBJ2-3; 14 nucleotides agree with TRBD2. J gave up 8 bases and V 8 bases, and 12 bases lay outside the gene matches. The CDR3 spans 16 residues. CDR1 SNHLY and CDR2 FYNNEI come from the germline V gene.

V is TRBV18 and J is TRBJ2-1; the match to TRBD2 covers 8 bases. J was trimmed by 9 bases and V by 3 bases; bases with no gene match: 7. This CDR3 contains 14 residues. Germline values: CDR1 KGHSH, CDR2 LQKENI. CDR3: CASSPDLGGGEQFF. In DNA, the CDR3 is TGTGCCAGCTCACCGGACCTCGGGGGGGGTGAGCAGTTCTTC. Full variable domain (missing parts from reference TRBV18 and TRBJ2-1): NAGVMQNPRHLVRRRGQEARLRCSPMKGHSHVYWYRQLPEEGLKFMVYLQKENIIDESGMPKERFSAEFPKEGPSILRIQQVVRGDSAAYFCASSPDLGGGEQFFGPGTRLTVL.

The V call is TRBV5-6, the J call TRBJ1-1, with 8 positions matching TRBD1. V dropped 0 bases and J dropped 7; count of bases not matched to a gene: 11. The CDR3 is 16 amino acids. CDR1 is SGHDT, CDR2 YYEEEE, per germline. In DNA form, the CDR3 reads TGTGCCAGCAGCTTGGGAACCGGGACAGGAGTTGGTGAAGCTTTCTTT. This translates into CASSLGTGTGVGEAFF.

The chain uses TRBV28 and TRBJ2-5; 11 bases are shared with TRBD2. The CDR3 contains 15 residues. Unmatched junction bases numbered 6, after V lost 5 bases and J lost 4 bases. Germline assignment: CDR1 MDHEN and CDR2 SYDVKM. CDR3 residues: CASSLLAGGRETQYF. DNA of the CDR3: TGTGCCAGCAGTCTCCTAGCGGGAGGTCGAGAGACCCAGTACTTC.

The V and J genes are TRBV4-1 and TRBJ1-1; 10 nucleotides match TRBD1. With V trimmed by 4 bases and J by 7 bases, 9 bases remained unmatched. The CDR3 totals 15 residues. Germline V gene lookup returns CDR1 MGHRA and CDR2 YSYEKL. The CDR3 is CASSPRQGAEDEAFF. The DNA of the CDR3 is TGCGCCAGCAGCCCGCGACAGGGGGCGGAGGATGAAGCTTTCTTT.

This chain links TRBV2 with TRBJ2-5; perhaps TRBD2 as D (6 bases). Trimming took off 7 bases at V and 2 bases at J, with 11 bases between the two ends. Per germline, CDR1 SNHLY and CDR2 FYNNEI. The length of the CDR3 is 13 residues. CDR3 region: CASTEEGQETQYF. The CDR3 DNA reads as TGTGCCAGCACCGAGGAGGGTCAAGAGACCCAGTACTTC.

This clone was found once. The chain couples TRBV5-4 to TRBJ2-3; TRBD2 agrees at 8 bases. The CDR3 totals 14 residues. Germline V CDR1 and CDR2: SGHNT, YYREEE (reference sequence). V shed 4 bases, J shed 2 bases, and the junction held 3 bases outside the gene matches. CDR3 region: CASSVSGITDTQYF. The CDR3 DNA sequence: TGTGCCAGCAGCGTTAGCGGGATCACAGATACGCAGTATTTT. The full variable domain, rest sourced from reference TRBV5-4 and TRBJ2-3, is ETGVTQSPTHLIKTRGQQVTLRCSSQSGHNTVSWYQQALGQGPQFIFQYYREEENGRGNFPPRFSGLQFPNYSSELNVNALELDDSALYLCASSVSGITDTQYFGPGTRLTVL.

The chain recombines TRBV7-8 with TRBJ1-5, with 9 bases lining up with TRBD1. The CDR3 contains 16 residues. Germline loops: CDR1 SGHVS, CDR2 FQNEAQ. With 5 bases clipped from V and 0 bases from J, the junction kept 5 bases outside the gene matches. In DNA form, the CDR3 reads TGTGCCAGCAGCGATGACAGGGGGAATAGCAATCAGCCCCAGCATTTT. This encodes CASSDDRGNSNQPQHF.

This sequence joins TRBV5-6 and TRBJ2-3, with TRBD1 identical over 7 bases. The CDR3 sequence is 15 residues long. Looked up from germline, CDR1 is SGHDT and CDR2 is YYEEEE. The J segment lost 0 bases and the V segment lost 4 bases, leaving 5 bases of the junction unmatched. CDR3 region: CASSPETGSTDTQYF. In DNA form, the CDR3 reads TGTGCCAGCAGCCCGGAGACAGGGAGCACAGATACGCAGTATTTT.

The gene calls are TRBV28 and TRBJ2-7; 8 bases agree with TRBD1. The germline CDR1 and CDR2 sequences are MDHEN and SYDVKM. V lost 5 bases and J lost 6; bases outside the gene matches: 12. CDR3 length: 15 residues. The CDR3 protein is CASSPRTGSYGEQYF. The DNA of the CDR3 is TGTGCCAGCAGTCCACGGACAGGGAGTTATGGCGAGCAGTACTTC.

V is TRBV19 and J is TRBJ1-5; 8 nucleotides agree with TRBD1. The V segment lost 4 bases and the J segment 8 bases; nucleotides outside the gene matches: 4. The CDR3 has 13 amino acids. Germline lookup yields CDR1 LNHDA and CDR2 SQIVND (reference sequence). In nucleotides, the CDR3 is TGTGCCAGTAGTAAGGACAGGGCCGAGCCCCAGCATTTT. Amino acid sequence: CASSKDRAEPQHF.

CDR3 bases: TGTGCCAGCAGCCAAGATCTAGGTTGGCAAGAGACCCAGTACTTC. Translating gives CASSQDLGWQETQYF. The chain joins TRBV4-2 to TRBJ2-5; D gene unclear. The CDR3 consists of 15 residues. The germline V gene has CDR1 LGHNA and CDR2 YNFKEQ. V was cut by 0 bases and J by 2 bases, with 10 bases left in between.

This rearrangement joins TRBV11-2 to TRBJ2-5; 9 bases are a match to TRBD1. V dropped 5 bases and J dropped 1; count of bases not matched to a gene: 8. The CDR3 has 16 amino acids. CDR1 is SGHAT, CDR2 FQNNGV, per germline. DNA for the CDR3: TGTGCCAGCAGCGAAATCGGACAGGGGCGCCAAGAGACCCAGTACTTC. Translating it yields CASSEIGQGRQETQYF.

This clone was recorded a few times. In DNA, the CDR3 is TGTGCCAGCAGTTTAATGGCAGGTGGCCAGGCAGATACGCAGTATTTT. Amino acid sequence: CASSLMAGGQADTQYF. The chain joins TRBV27 to TRBJ2-3; no reliable D call. V gave up 2 bases and J gave up 4 bases, with 16 bases separating them. CDR1 is MNHEY and CDR2 is SMNVEV in the germline V gene (reference sequence). The CDR3 has 16 amino acids.

This clone is a singleton in its sample. The CDR3 DNA sequence: TGTGCCAGCAGCCGGACAGGGTCCATTAATGAAAAACTGTTTTTT. Its translation is CASSRTGSINEKLFF. The rearrangement joins TRBV11-2 to TRBJ1-4; 8 positions agree with TRBD1. The length of the CDR3 is 15 residues. The V segment lost 5 bases and the J segment 4 bases; nucleotides outside the gene matches: 6. CDR1 and CDR2 (germline): SGHAT, FQNNGV.

V usage is TRBV28 and J usage is TRBJ1-5, with D maybe TRBD1 (6 bases). The CDR3 has 17 residues. Germline CDR1 is MDHEN and CDR2 is SYDVKM. Trimming pared 2 bases from V and 2 bases from J, leaving 16 bases between. CDR3 in amino acids: CASSLPRDMRGNQPQHF. In nucleotides, the CDR3 is TGTGCCAGCAGTTTACCCCGGGACATGAGAGGCAATCAGCCCCAGCATTTT.

The chain recombines TRBV2 with TRBJ2-3, with TRBD1 as a possible D gene (5 bases). Germline loops: CDR1 SNHLY, CDR2 FYNNEI. With 5 bases removed from V and 0 bases from J, the gap between germline ends came to 9 bases. The CDR3 is made up of 14 amino acids. CDR3 nucleotides: TGTGCCAGCAGTAGGACACCTAGCACAGATACGCAGTATTTT. Protein: CASSRTPSTDTQYF.

The rearrangement joins TRBV18 to TRBJ1-1, with D perhaps matching TRBD1 (5 bases). Between the trimmed V and J ends, which lost 3 bases and 3 bases, there was a span of 11 bases. The CDR3 runs to 14 residues. Germline values: CDR1 KGHSH, CDR2 LQKENI. The CDR3 reads CASSPTVTDTEAFF. Here the CDR3 DNA reads TGTGCCAGCTCACCGACAGTGACTGACACTGAAGCTTTCTTT. Using reference TRBV18 and TRBJ1-1 for the parts outside the CDR3, the full variable domain is NAGVMQNPRHLVRRRGQEARLRCSPMKGHSHVYWYRQLPEEGLKFMVYLQKENIIDESGMPKERFSAEFPKEGPSILRIQQVVRGDSAAYFCASSPTVTDTEAFFGQGTRLTVV.

This clone was found a few times. The J gene is TRBJ1-1, the V gene TRBV27, with TRBD1 identical over 10 bases. Germline V gives CDR1 MNHEY, CDR2 SMNVEV (reference sequence). The CDR3 is 19 amino acids. V was pared by 0 bases and J by 0 bases, with 10 bases of the junction left unmatched. CDR3 sequence reads: CASSLSLRDRGSMNTEAFF. CDR3 sequence (DNA): TGTGCCAGCAGTTTATCTCTCCGGGACAGGGGTTCCATGAACACTGAAGCTTTCTTT.

The J gene is TRBJ2-1, the V gene TRBV19; TRBD2 agrees at 8 bases. In germline, CDR1 is LNHDA, CDR2 SQIVND (reference sequence). The CDR3 is made up of 14 amino acids. V lost 7 bases, J lost 7 bases, and 9 bases stayed unmatched. CDR3 in amino acids: CASTPGLEWNEQFF. The CDR3, as DNA: TGTGCCAGTACCCCGGGACTAGAGTGGAATGAGCAGTTCTTC. The full variable domain, in which reference TRBV19 and TRBJ2-1 provide the parts outside the CDR3, is DGGITQSPKYLFRKEGQNVTLSCEQNLNHDAMYWYRQDPGQGLRLIYYSQIVNDFQKGDIAEGYSVSREKKESFPLTVTSAQKNPTAFYLCASTPGLEWNEQFFGPGTRLTVL.